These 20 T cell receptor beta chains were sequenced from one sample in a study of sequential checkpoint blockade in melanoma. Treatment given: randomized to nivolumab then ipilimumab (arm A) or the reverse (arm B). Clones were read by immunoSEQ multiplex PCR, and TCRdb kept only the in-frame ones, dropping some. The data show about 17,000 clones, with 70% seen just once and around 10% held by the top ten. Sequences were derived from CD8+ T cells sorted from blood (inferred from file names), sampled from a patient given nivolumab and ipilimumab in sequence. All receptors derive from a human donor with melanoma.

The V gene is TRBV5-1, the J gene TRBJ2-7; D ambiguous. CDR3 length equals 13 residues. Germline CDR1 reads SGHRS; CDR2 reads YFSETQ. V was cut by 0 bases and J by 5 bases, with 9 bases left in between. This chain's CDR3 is CASSLGGSDEQYF. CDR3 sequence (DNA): TGCGCCAGCAGCTTGGGAGGTAGTGACGAGCAGTACTTC.

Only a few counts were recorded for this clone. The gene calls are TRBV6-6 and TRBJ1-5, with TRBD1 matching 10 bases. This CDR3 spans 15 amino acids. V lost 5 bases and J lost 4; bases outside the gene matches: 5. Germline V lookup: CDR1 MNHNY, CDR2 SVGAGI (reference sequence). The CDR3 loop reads CASSLGQGGNQPQHF. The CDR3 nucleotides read TGTGCCAGCAGTCTAGGACAGGGGGGAAATCAGCCCCAGCATTTT.

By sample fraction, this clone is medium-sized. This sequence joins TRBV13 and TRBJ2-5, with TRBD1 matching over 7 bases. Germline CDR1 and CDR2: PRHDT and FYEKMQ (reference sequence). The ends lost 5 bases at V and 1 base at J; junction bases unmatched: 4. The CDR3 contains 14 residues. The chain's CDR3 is CASSENRGQETQYF. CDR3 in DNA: TGTGCCAGCAGCGAAAACAGGGGCCAAGAGACCCAGTACTTC.

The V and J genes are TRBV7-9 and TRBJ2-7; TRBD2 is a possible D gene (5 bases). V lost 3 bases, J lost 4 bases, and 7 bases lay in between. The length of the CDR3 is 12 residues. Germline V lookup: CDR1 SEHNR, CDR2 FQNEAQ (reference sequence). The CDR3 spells CASSFTGYEQYF. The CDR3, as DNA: TGTGCCAGCAGCTTTACGGGATACGAGCAGTACTTC.

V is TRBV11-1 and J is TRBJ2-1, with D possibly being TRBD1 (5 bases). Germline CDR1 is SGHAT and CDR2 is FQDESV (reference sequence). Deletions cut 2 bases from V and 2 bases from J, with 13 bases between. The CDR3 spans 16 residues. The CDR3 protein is CASSLRPGWTYNEQFF. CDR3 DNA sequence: TGTGCCAGCAGCTTACGCCCAGGGTGGACCTACAATGAGCAGTTCTTC.

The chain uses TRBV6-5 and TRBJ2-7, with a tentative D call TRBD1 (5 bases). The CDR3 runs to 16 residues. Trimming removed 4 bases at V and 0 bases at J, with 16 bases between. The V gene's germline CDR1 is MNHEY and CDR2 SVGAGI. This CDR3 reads CASSSYIFQGSYEQYF. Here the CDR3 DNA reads TGTGCCAGCAGTTCATATATATTCCAGGGCTCCTACGAGCAGTACTTC.

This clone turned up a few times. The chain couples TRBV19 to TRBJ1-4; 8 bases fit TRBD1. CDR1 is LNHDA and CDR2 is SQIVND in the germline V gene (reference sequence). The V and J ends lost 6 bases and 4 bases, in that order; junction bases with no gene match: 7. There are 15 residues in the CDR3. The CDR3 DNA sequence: TGTGCCAGTAGCCCAGGGGGCGGTTTTAATGAAAAACTGTTTTTT. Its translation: CASSPGGGFNEKLFF.

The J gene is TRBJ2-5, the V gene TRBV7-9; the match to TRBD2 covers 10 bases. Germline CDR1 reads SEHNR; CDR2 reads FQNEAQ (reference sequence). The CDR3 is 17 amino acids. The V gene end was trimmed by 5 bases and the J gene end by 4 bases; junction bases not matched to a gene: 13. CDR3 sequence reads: CASSLRASGGWGETQYF. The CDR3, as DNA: TGTGCCAGCAGCCTCAGGGCTAGCGGGGGTTGGGGAGAGACCCAGTACTTC.

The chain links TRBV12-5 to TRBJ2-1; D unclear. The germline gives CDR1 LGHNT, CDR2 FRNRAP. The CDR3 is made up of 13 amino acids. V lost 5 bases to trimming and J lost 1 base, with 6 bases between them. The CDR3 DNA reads TGTGCTAGTGGTCCCACATCCTACAATGAGCAGTTCTTC. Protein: CASGPTSYNEQFF. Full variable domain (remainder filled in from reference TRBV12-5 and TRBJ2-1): DARVTQTPRHKVTEMGQEVTMRCQPILGHNTVFWYRQTMMQGLELLAYFRNRAPLDDSGMPKDRFSAEMPDATLATLKIQPSEPRDSAVYFCASGPTSYNEQFFGPGTRLTVL.

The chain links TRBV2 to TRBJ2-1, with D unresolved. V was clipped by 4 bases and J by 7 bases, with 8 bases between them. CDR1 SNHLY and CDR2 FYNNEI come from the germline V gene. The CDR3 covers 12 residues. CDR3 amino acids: CASSGQVNEQFF. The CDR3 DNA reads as TGTGCCAGCAGTGGCCAGGTGAATGAGCAGTTCTTC.

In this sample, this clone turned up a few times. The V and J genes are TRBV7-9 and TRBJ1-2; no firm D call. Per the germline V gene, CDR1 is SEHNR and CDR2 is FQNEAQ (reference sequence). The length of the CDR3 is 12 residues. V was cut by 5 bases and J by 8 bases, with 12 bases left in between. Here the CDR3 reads CASSPKEGGYTF. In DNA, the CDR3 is TGTGCCAGCAGCCCGAAAGAGGGCGGCTACACCTTC.

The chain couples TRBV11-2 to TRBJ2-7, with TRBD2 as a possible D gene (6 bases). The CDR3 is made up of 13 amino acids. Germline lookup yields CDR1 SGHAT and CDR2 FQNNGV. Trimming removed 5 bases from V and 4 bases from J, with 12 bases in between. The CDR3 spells CASSHNAGYEQYF. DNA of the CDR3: TGTGCCAGCAGCCATAACGCGGGGTACGAGCAGTACTTC. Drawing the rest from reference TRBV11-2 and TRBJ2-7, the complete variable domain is EAGVAQSPRYKIIEKRQSVAFWCNPISGHATLYWYQQILGQGPKLLIQFQNNGVVDDSQLPKDRFSAERLKGVDSTLKIQPAKLEDSAVYLCASSHNAGYEQYFGPGTRLTVT.

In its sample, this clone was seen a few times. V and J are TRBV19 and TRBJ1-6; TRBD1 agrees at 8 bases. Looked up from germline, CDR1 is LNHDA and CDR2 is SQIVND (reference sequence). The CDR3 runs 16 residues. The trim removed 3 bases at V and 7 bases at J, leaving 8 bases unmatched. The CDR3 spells CASSMDREALNSPLHF. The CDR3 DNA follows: TGTGCCAGTAGTATGGACAGGGAGGCCCTCAATTCACCCCTCCACTTT.

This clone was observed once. The CDR3 DNA is TGTGCCAGCAGTGAAAGGGCAGGGAACCCTAACTATGGCTACACCTTC. It is translated as CASSERAGNPNYGYTF. The V gene is TRBV2, the J gene TRBJ1-2; perhaps TRBD1 as D (5 bases). V was clipped by 2 bases and J by 0 bases, with 13 bases between them. Germline V gene data show CDR1 as SNHLY and CDR2 as FYNNEI. The CDR3 contains 16 residues.

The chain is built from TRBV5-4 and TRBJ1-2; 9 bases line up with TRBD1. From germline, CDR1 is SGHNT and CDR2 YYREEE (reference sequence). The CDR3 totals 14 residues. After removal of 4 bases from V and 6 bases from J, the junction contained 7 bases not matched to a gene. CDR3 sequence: CASSPGTGSHGYTF. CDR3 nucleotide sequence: TGTGCCAGCAGCCCGGGGACAGGGTCACATGGCTACACCTTC.

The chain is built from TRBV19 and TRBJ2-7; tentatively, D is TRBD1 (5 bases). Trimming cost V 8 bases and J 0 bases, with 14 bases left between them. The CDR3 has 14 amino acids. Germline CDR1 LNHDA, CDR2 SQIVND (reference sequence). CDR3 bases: TGTGCCAGTTCTCTTGGGGCCGGCTCCTACGAGCAGTACTTC. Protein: CASSLGAGSYEQYF.

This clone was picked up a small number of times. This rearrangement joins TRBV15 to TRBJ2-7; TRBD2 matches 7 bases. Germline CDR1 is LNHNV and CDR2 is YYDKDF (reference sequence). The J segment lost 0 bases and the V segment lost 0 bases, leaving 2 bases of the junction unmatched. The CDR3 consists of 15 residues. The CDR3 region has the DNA TGTGCCACCAGCAGAGAGCGGGAGTCCTCCTACGAGCAGTACTTC. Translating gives CATSRERESSYEQYF.

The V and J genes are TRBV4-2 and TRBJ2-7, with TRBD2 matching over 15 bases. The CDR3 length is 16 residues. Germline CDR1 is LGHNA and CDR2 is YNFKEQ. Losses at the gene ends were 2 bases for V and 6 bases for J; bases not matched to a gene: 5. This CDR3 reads CASSQIPGLAGGEQYF. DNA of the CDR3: TGTGCCAGCAGCCAAATTCCGGGACTAGCGGGAGGCGAGCAGTACTTC.

The CDR3 protein is CASSLAAAGEIYEQYF. The CDR3 DNA follows: TGCGCCAGCAGCTTGGCGGCGGCAGGGGAAATCTACGAGCAGTACTTC. The rearrangement joins TRBV5-1 to TRBJ2-7; D may be TRBD1 (6 bases). CDR1 and CDR2 (germline): SGHRS, YFSETQ. CDR3 length: 16 amino acids. Trimming removed 0 bases at V and 3 bases at J, with 16 bases between.

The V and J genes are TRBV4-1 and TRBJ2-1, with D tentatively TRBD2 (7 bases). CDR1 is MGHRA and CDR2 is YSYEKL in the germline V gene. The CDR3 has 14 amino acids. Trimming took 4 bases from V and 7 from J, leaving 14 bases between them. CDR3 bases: TGCGCCAGCAGCCCGGGGGGCCAGGTGAATGAGCAGTTCTTC. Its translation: CASSPGGQVNEQFF.